These 17 T cell receptor beta chains were sequenced from one sample in a study of blood T cells in healthy people across ages. Sample-barcoded 5' priming and a J-beta primer mix drove a second PCR of about 7 to 11 cycles. MiXCR, applied by TCRdb to the 5' RACE reads, yields one record per CDR3 protein. Altogether about 830,000 distinct CDR3 sequences are present, approximately 59% being singletons, with the ten largest covering approximately 30%. Sequences were obtained from blood. Receptors originate from a young man in good health.

The rearrangement links TRBV6-2 or TRBV6-3 to TRBJ2-5; a weak D match, TRBD1 (6 bases). Near its end, the DNA agrees better with TRBJ2-7, so the J call may be wrong. In germline, CDR1 is MNHEY, CDR2 SVGEGT. The length of the CDR3 is 14 residues. CDR3 bases: TGTGCCAGCAGTTCCTACTCAGGACAGTACGAGCAGTACTTC. It yields the protein CASSSYSGQYEQYF.

The gene calls are TRBV2 and TRBJ2-1, with D possibly TRBD2 on 5 matching bases. V was pared by 6 bases and J by 8 bases, with 11 bases between. CDR1 and CDR2 from the germline V gene are SNHLY and FYNNEI. The CDR3 runs to 12 residues. The CDR3 nucleotides are TGTGCCAGCAGGCGGGTTCTAGATGAGCAGTTCTTC. Its protein product is CASRRVLDEQFF.

The chain combines TRBV7-9 with TRBJ2-1; a possible D gene is TRBD1 (6 bases). The CDR3 covers 15 residues. Trimming left V 1 base short and J 8 bases short, with 15 bases between. Germline V lookup: CDR1 SEHNR, CDR2 FQNEAQ (reference sequence). The CDR3 region has the DNA TGTGCCAGCAGCTTAGGGGGGCGTGGTGGGGATGAGCAGTTCTTC. Its translation: CASSLGGRGGDEQFF.

The CDR3 DNA sequence: TGTGCCATCAGTGAGGGGGCTACGCGGGGGCAAGAGACCCAGTACTTC. Its translation: CAISEGATRGQETQYF. The chain employs TRBV10-3 and TRBJ2-5, with 7 bases fitting TRBD2. From germline, CDR1 is ENHRY and CDR2 SYGVKD. V lost 2 bases and J lost 2; bases outside the gene matches: 8. The CDR3 length is 16 residues.

The table lists this clonotype with a few counts. The chain uses TRBV20-1 and TRBJ2-1, with TRBD2 matching over 12 bases. The V gene end was trimmed by 1 base and the J gene end by 1 base; junction bases not matched to a gene: 2. This CDR3 is 16 amino acids long. CDR1 is DFQATT, CDR2 SNEGSKA, per germline (reference sequence). The CDR3 here is CSARGTSGASYNEQFF. The CDR3 region has the DNA TGCAGTGCTAGAGGGACTAGCGGGGCTTCCTACAATGAGCAGTTCTTC.

The chain recombines TRBV6-6 with TRBJ2-7, with D uncertain. V lost 0 bases and J lost 5, with 14 bases in between. The CDR3 length is 15 residues. Germline values: CDR1 MNHNY, CDR2 SVGAGI (reference sequence). The CDR3 protein is CASSYSTGPPDEQYF. CDR3 in DNA: TGTGCCAGCAGTTACTCGACTGGGCCCCCAGACGAGCAGTACTTC.

The V call is TRBV27, the J call TRBJ2-5, with D perhaps given as TRBD1 or TRBD2 (6 bases each). V was trimmed by 2 bases and J by 3 bases, leaving 16 bases between them. Germline-derived CDR1 and CDR2 are MNHEY and SMNVEV (reference sequence). The CDR3 sequence is 16 residues long. CDR3 coding DNA: TGTGCCAGCAGTTTACTAGGGGGGTTAAAAGAAGAGACCCAGTACTTC. It is translated as CASSLLGGLKEETQYF.

Concerning this clonotype itself: At one end the junction does not follow the germline gene, possibly because of a read error. V usage is TRBV4-3 and J usage is TRBJ2-3; weak D call: TRBD2 (5 bases). Germline loops: CDR1 LGHNA, CDR2 YSLEER. The CDR3 length is 14 residues. This CDR3 is CASGQEGPEDTQYF. In DNA, the CDR3 is TGCGCCAGCGGCCAAGAGGGTCCGGAAGATACGCAGTATTTT.

This clonotype was found a few times. The J gene is TRBJ1-2, the V gene TRBV2; TRBD1 might be the D (5 bases). V was pared by 1 base and J by 5 bases, with 17 bases between. The CDR3 is 16 residues long. Germline CDR1 reads SNHLY; CDR2 reads FYNNEI. CDR3 nucleotide sequence: TGTGCCAGCAGTGAAGATCAGGGACCTGGATCGTATGGCTACACCTTC. This codes for CASSEDQGPGSYGYTF.

V and J are TRBV27 and TRBJ2-5; 8 nucleotides agree with TRBD2. The CDR3 is 14 amino acids. Germline V gene data show CDR1 as MNHEY and CDR2 as SMNVEV (reference sequence). V gave up 7 bases and J gave up 2 bases; unmatched junction bases: 6. The CDR3: CASKLVAGQETQYF. In nucleotides, the CDR3 is TGTGCCAGCAAGTTGGTAGCGGGACAAGAGACCCAGTACTTC.

This chain connects TRBV20-1 to TRBJ2-1; tentatively, D is TRBD1 (6 bases). Germline values: CDR1 DFQATT, CDR2 SNEGSKA (reference sequence). V lost 6 bases and J lost 5, with 17 bases in between. This CDR3 has 14 residues. CDR3 coding DNA: TGCAGTGCCCAGACAGGTGGAGTCGACAATGAGCAGTTCTTC. Translation: CSAQTGGVDNEQFF.

In regard to this clonotype: At one end, the junction sequence differs from germline, possibly due to a read error. The chain carries TRBV6-5 and TRBJ2-1, with 8 bases fitting TRBD1. This CDR3 is built from 14 residues. Per germline, CDR1 MNHEY and CDR2 SVGAGI. CDR3 in DNA: TGTGCCAGCAGTGCCGACAGGGGATACAATGAGCGGTTCTTC. Translating gives CASSADRGYNERFF.

V is TRBV7-3 and J is TRBJ2-1; perhaps TRBD2 as D (5 bases). V was trimmed by 4 bases and J by 6 bases, leaving 13 bases between them. There are 14 residues in the CDR3. Germline CDR1 and CDR2: SGHTA and FQGTGA. CDR3 residues: CASSSGVLVNEQFF. The DNA for the CDR3 is TGTGCCAGCAGCTCCGGGGTCCTCGTCAATGAGCAGTTCTTC.

Only a few counts were recorded for this clonotype. CDR3 in amino acids: CSAIGQWNYEQYF. Here the CDR3 DNA reads TGCAGTGCAATAGGACAGTGGAACTACGAGCAGTACTTC. The rearrangement joins TRBV20-1 to TRBJ2-7; D is possibly TRBD1 (6 bases). The V and J ends lost 6 bases and 3 bases respectively, with 15 bases between them. Germline lookup yields CDR1 DFQATT and CDR2 SNEGSKA (reference sequence). This CDR3 contains 13 residues.

This clonotype turned up a few times. V and J are TRBV5-1 and TRBJ2-7, with 7 bases identical to TRBD1. J gave up 3 bases and V 4 bases, and 7 bases lay outside the gene matches. Germline-derived CDR1 and CDR2 are SGHRS and YFSETQ. There are 14 residues in the CDR3. CDR3 DNA: TGCGCCAGCAGCATACCGGGACAGAACTACGAGCAGTACTTC. Its protein is CASSIPGQNYEQYF.

V is TRBV12-3 or TRBV12-4 and J is TRBJ1-4, with D hard to call. V lost 5 bases and J lost 4, with 11 bases in between. This CDR3 contains 14 residues. As DNA, the CDR3 is TGTGCCAGCAGTCCATCCTACAGTAATGAAAAACTGTTTTTT. This sequence encodes CASSPSYSNEKLFF.

This clonotype occurred a few times. The chain is built from TRBV29-1 and TRBJ1-2, with D hard to call. V was trimmed by 3 bases and J by 3 bases, leaving 14 bases between them. CDR1 is SQVTM and CDR2 is ANQGSEA in the germline V gene. The CDR3 totals 14 residues. In DNA, the CDR3 is TGCAGCGTTGATAGTAAGATACGGGACTATGGCTACACCTTC. This encodes CSVDSKIRDYGYTF.